Shown below are 20 T cell receptor beta chains from a single sample sequenced in a study of regulatory T cells in long-lasting Graves disease. Library construction for TCR beta used iRepertoire HTBI primers and Arm-PCR of CDR3 regions. TCRdb fed the multiplex PCR reads into MiXCR, producing one record per CDR3 protein. This table has around 450,000 distinct CDR3 sequences, under 25% appearing once. Time point here: persistent/refractory GD, antithyroid drugs over 5 years with positive TRAb. With RNA extracted from PBMCs as input, the TCR library was made. The input for sequencing was peripheral blood mononuclear cells (PBMCs), taken when the disease was refractory, from a patient treated with antithyroid drugs. The receptors shown here come from a female donor with Graves disease.

The chain employs TRBV12-3 or TRBV12-4 and TRBJ1-6, with D possibly matching TRBD1 (5 bases). CDR3 length: 15 amino acids. V lost 5 bases and J 1 base, leaving 9 bases between the germline ends. DNA for the CDR3: TGTGCCAGCAGTGCCCAGGGTTCCTATAATTCACCCCTCCACTTT. Its protein is CASSAQGSYNSPLHF.

This clonotype was counted many times. The rearrangement joins TRBV6-2 or TRBV6-3 to TRBJ2-7, with 7 bases matching TRBD1. CDR3 length: 19 amino acids. The germline V gene has CDR1 MNHEY and CDR2 SVGEGT. V lost 0 bases to trimming and J lost 0 bases; unmatched junction nucleotides: 14. CDR3 region: CASSYSTLTGYGISYEQYF. CDR3 sequence (DNA): TGTGCCAGCAGTTACTCGACCCTGACAGGGTACGGAATCTCCTACGAGCAGTACTTC.

This clonotype was recorded a few times. This chain connects TRBV27 to TRBJ2-2; 9 bases fit TRBD1. After removal of 6 bases from V and 0 bases from J, the junction contained 17 bases not matched to a gene. Germline CDR1 MNHEY, CDR2 SMNVEV (reference sequence). The CDR3 runs 20 residues. The CDR3 is CASRSSYPTGGASNTGELFF. CDR3 sequence (DNA): TGTGCCAGCAGATCGTCCTACCCGACAGGGGGGGCTTCGAACACCGGGGAGCTGTTTTTT.

This clonotype was counted between two and nine times. The rearrangement links TRBV10-3 to TRBJ2-2; D remains ambiguous. V was trimmed by 5 bases and J by 4 bases, leaving 8 bases between them. The CDR3 sequence is 13 residues long. Germline lookup yields CDR1 ENHRY and CDR2 SYGVKD. The CDR3 here is CAISPDSTGELFF. In DNA form, the CDR3 reads TGTGCCATCAGTCCAGATAGCACCGGGGAGCTGTTTTTT.

The V gene is TRBV3-1, the J gene TRBJ2-5; no clear D. The CDR3 is 15 amino acids. V shed 0 bases and J shed 0 bases, with 8 bases lying between them. Germline V CDR1 and CDR2: LGHDT, YNNKEL (reference sequence). CDR3 DNA sequence: TGTGCCAGCAGCCAAGAAACCGGACACCAAGAGACCCAGTACTTC. Translated, it gives CASSQETGHQETQYF.

The table lists this clonotype with many counts. V is TRBV2 and J is TRBJ2-7; D gene uncertain. The CDR3 sequence is 14 residues long. V lost 9 bases to trimming and J lost 3 bases, with 18 bases between them. Germline CDR1 is SNHLY and CDR2 is FYNNEI. CDR3 sequence: CASKDRPSNYEQYF. CDR3 bases: TGTGCCAGTAAAGACCGACCCTCAAACTACGAGCAGTACTTC.

The chain is built from TRBV3-1 and TRBJ1-1, with 9 bases aligning to TRBD1. The CDR3 is 15 residues long. With 6 bases clipped from V and 5 bases from J, the junction kept 10 bases outside the gene matches. In germline, CDR1 is LGHDT, CDR2 YNNKEL (reference sequence). CDR3 DNA sequence: TGTGCCAGCAGTCGACCGGGACAGGGCGAAACTGAAGCTTTCTTT. As protein: CASSRPGQGETEAFF.

This rearrangement joins TRBV2 to TRBJ2-1; D not resolved. The length of the CDR3 is 15 residues. Deletions cut 3 bases from V and 0 bases from J, with 9 bases between. Germline-derived CDR1 and CDR2 are SNHLY and FYNNEI. Written as DNA, the CDR3 is TGTGCCAGCAGTGATGGTCCCAGCTCCTACAATGAGCAGTTCTTC. Its translation: CASSDGPSSYNEQFF.

The chain employs TRBV4-3 and TRBJ2-7, with 9 bases lining up with TRBD2. Trimming removed 3 bases from V and 7 bases from J; junction bases left unmatched: 13. The CDR3 spans 16 residues. In germline, CDR1 is LGHNA, CDR2 YSLEER. The CDR3: CASSQSGLAGLGEQYF. CDR3 nucleotides: TGCGCCAGCAGCCAGTCGGGTCTAGCGGGATTGGGGGAGCAGTACTTC.

The sample holds many counts of this clonotype. V usage is TRBV24-1 and J usage is TRBJ2-5; D is ambiguous. CDR1 is KGHDR, CDR2 SFDVKD, per germline. This CDR3 has 14 residues. The V end was cut by 3 bases, the J end by 0 bases, with 7 bases between. CDR3 nucleotides: TGTGCCACCAGTGATAGAACCCACCAAGAGACCCAGTACTTC. It translates to CATSDRTHQETQYF.

This clonotype has a count of ten or more. This sequence joins TRBV6-1 and TRBJ1-6; D not resolved. This CDR3 is 14 amino acids long. The germline V gene has CDR1 MNHNS and CDR2 SASEGT. Trimming left V 1 base short and J 10 bases short, with 11 bases between. CDR3 region: CASSEEFAGSPLHF. In DNA form, the CDR3 reads TGTGCCAGCAGTGAAGAGTTCGCGGGCTCACCCCTCCACTTT.

A few counts support this clonotype. The chain links TRBV12-3 or TRBV12-4 to TRBJ1-6, with a possible D match to TRBD1 (6 bases). The CDR3 has 14 residues. V was pared by 6 bases and J by 7 bases, with 13 bases between. CDR3: CASSPGTTNSPLHF. The CDR3 DNA reads as TGTGCCAGCAGCCCCGGGACAACGAATTCACCCCTCCACTTT.

The gene calls are TRBV6-1 and TRBJ1-1; D is uncertain. The germline V and J ends were trimmed by 6 bases and 7 bases, with 9 bases remaining between them. The V gene's germline CDR1 is MNHNS and CDR2 SASEGT. The CDR3 has 11 amino acids. CDR3 sequence (DNA): TGTGCCAGCAGCTCTAGTTATGAAGCTTTCTTT. Its protein is CASSSSYEAFF.

This clonotype was counted at least ten times. V gene TRBV12-3 or TRBV12-4 combines with J gene TRBJ2-5, with D hard to call. This CDR3 has 12 amino acids. Trimming shortened V by 3 bases and J by 5 bases, and 7 bases separated the two germline ends. In DNA, the CDR3 is TGTGCCAGCAGTTTTAATCCGGAGACCCAGTACTTC. Residues: CASSFNPETQYF.

This clonotype is a singleton in its sample. This sequence may be a read error, since a much larger clone differs from it by one base. V and J are TRBV6-1 and TRBJ1-6, with D perhaps TRBD1 (5 bases). This CDR3 contains 17 residues. Germline assignment: CDR1 MNHNS and CDR2 SASEGT. Here the CDR3 DNA reads TGTGCCAGCAGTGAAGCGGGCGGGGCCTCCCATAATTCACCCCTCCACTTT. This gives the protein CASSEAGGASHNSPLHF.

Ten or more counts support this clonotype. The V gene is TRBV2, the J gene TRBJ1-1, with D possibly being TRBD1 (6 bases). CDR1 is SNHLY and CDR2 is FYNNEI in the germline V gene. The germline V and J ends were trimmed by 2 bases and 2 bases, with 12 bases remaining between them. The CDR3 contains 15 residues. DNA for the CDR3: TGTGCCAGCAGTGAATTGGGGGCAGATAACACTGAAGCTTTCTTT. Residues: CASSELGADNTEAFF. Full variable domain (rest looked up from reference TRBV2 and TRBJ1-1): EPEVTQTPSHQVTQMGQEVILRCVPISNHLYFYWYRQILGQKVEFLVSFYNNEISEKSEIFDDQFSVERPDGSNFTLKIRSTKLEDSAMYFCASSELGADNTEAFFGQGTRLTVV.

This clonotype was seen ten or more times. The rearrangement joins TRBV27 to TRBJ1-2; 10 positions match TRBD1. CDR3 length: 15 residues. V lost 5 bases and J lost 3; bases outside the gene matches: 6. CDR1 is MNHEY and CDR2 is SMNVEV in the germline V gene (reference sequence). The CDR3 sequence is CASSPQTGGYYGYTF. CDR3 coding DNA: TGTGCCAGCAGTCCCCAGACAGGGGGCTACTATGGCTACACCTTC.

In its sample, this clonotype was seen many times. V and J are TRBV20-1 and TRBJ1-1, with 9 nucleotides matching TRBD1. The ends lost 5 bases at V and 1 base at J; junction bases unmatched: 8. Germline V lookup: CDR1 DFQATT, CDR2 SNEGSKA (reference sequence). The CDR3 is 15 amino acids. The CDR3 DNA reads TGCAGTGCTGGGAAACAGGGGGCTGGGAACACTGAAGCTTTCTTT. Translating gives CSAGKQGAGNTEAFF.

This clonotype has at least ten counts. The rearrangement uses TRBV28 and TRBJ1-5; tentatively, D is TRBD1 (6 bases). The CDR3 is 13 residues long. The V gene lost 7 bases and the J gene lost 6 bases, with 13 bases spanning the gap. Germline V gene lookup returns CDR1 MDHEN and CDR2 SYDVKM. CDR3 residues: CASTGTRGQPQHF. The CDR3 bases are TGTGCCAGCACTGGGACCAGGGGTCAGCCCCAGCATTTT.

The sample holds many counts of this clonotype. The chain employs TRBV7-9 and TRBJ1-2, with D tentatively TRBD1 (6 bases). The germline V gene encodes CDR1 SEHNR and CDR2 FQNEAQ (reference sequence). Trimming removed 5 bases at V and 8 bases at J, with 15 bases between. The CDR3 covers 13 residues. CDR3 in DNA: TGTGCCAGCAGCAGGGACAACTCCCGGGGCTACACCTTC. This translates into CASSRDNSRGYTF.